This T cell receptor (beta chain) stems from a study of T cells and Merkel cell carcinoma outcomes. Study observations and caveats: Repertoire plus T-cell density reportedly predicted Merkel cell carcinoma outcomes.

V lost 4 bases, J lost 1 base, and 7 bases lay in between. The CDR3 loop spans 14 amino acids. The germline V gene has CDR1 MNHEY and CDR2 SMNVEV (reference sequence). Note on this clone: The antigen remains undetermined.

The protocol was immunoSEQ multiplex PCR, while the TCRdb copy is restricted to in-frame clones and leaves out a portion. The sample has around 180 clones; roughly 95% are singletons. The clonotype comes from a human donor with Merkel cell carcinoma. The chain uses TRBV27 and TRBJ2-2, with D perhaps TRBD1 or TRBD2 (5 bases each). The sample was tumor tissue from Merkel cell carcinoma. Written as DNA, the CDR3 is TGTGCCAGCAGTTGGGGGTGGAACACCGGGGAGCTGTTTTTT. This sequence encodes CASSWGWNTGELFF.